The clone carrying this T cell receptor beta chain was detected ten times or more. This entry is derived from a study of response to subunit inactivated influenza vaccine. One entry per CDR3 protein, called by TCRdb with MiXCR from the RT-PCR reads. Altogether hundreds of thousands of distinct CDR3 sequences are present, about 11% being singletons, with the ten largest covering about 10%. The germline CDR1 and CDR2 sequences are WSHSY and SAAADI. This CDR3 region has 14 residues. V lost 6 bases and J lost 7, with 15 bases in between. These same records also appear under a second study, on T cells expressing NK-cell markers. In that study: Libraries used 5'RACE template switching adding universal primer site and UMIs. Just one sequenced donor of eight was HCMV-seronegative, while seven were seropositive. In a handful of donors, dominant clonotypes made up about 25-60.1% of CD3+CD56-NKG2C+ cells. Certain NKG2C+ T cell clones were expanded, and their HCMV specificity remained unclear.

Sequencing used PBMCs from blood, obtained on the day of vaccination. The clonotype comes from a man aged 45-60 years who received an inactivated influenza vaccine. The J gene is TRBJ2-2, the V gene TRBV10-2, with a tentative D call TRBD2 (5 bases). CDR3 DNA sequence: TGCGCCAGCAGGAACTCACTAGTATACGGGGAGCTGTTTTTT. Encoded protein: CASRNSLVYGELFF.